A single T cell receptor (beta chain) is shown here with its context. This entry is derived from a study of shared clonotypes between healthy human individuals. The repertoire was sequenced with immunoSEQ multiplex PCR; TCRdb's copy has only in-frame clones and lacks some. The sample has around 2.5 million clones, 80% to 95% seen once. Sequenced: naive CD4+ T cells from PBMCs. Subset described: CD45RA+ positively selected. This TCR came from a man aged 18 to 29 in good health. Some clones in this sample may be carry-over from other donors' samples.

CDR3: CASSLTDFYGYTF. DNA for the CDR3: TGTGCCAGCAGCTTGACGGACTTCTATGGCTACACCTTC. The rearrangement links TRBV7-9 to TRBJ1-2; D ambiguous. Germline CDR1 reads SEHNR; CDR2 reads FQNEAQ (reference sequence). The CDR3 is 13 amino acids. Deletions cut 3 bases from V and 4 bases from J, with 9 bases between.